This T cell receptor beta chain was documented in a study of blood T cells in healthy people across ages. Findings of the study overall: Age showed a roughly linear inverse relationship with TCR beta diversity per million T cells. Higher naive T cell percentage went strongly together with higher TCR beta diversity.

Worth noting for this clonotype: The antigen is undetermined.

Germline-derived CDR1 and CDR2 are ENHRY and SYGVKD. The V gene lost 2 bases and the J gene lost 1 base, with 6 bases spanning the gap. This CDR3 has 15 amino acids. Sample-barcoded 5' priming and a J-beta primer mix drove a second PCR of roughly 6 to 12 cycles. Every sample gave at least 3 million paired-end reads containing CDR3. TCRdb reprocessed the 5' RACE reads via MiXCR and lists one record per CDR3 protein. Of 850,000 to 1,100,000 distinct CDR3 sequences listed, less than 45% are singletons. Isolation of PBMCs gave at least 6 million cells per sample. The TCR was taken from a man aged 18 to 35 in good health. The chain links TRBV10-3 to TRBJ2-6; no clear D gene. The sample consisted of blood. The CDR3 loop reads CAISEGVSGANVLTF. CDR3 bases: TGTGCCATCAGTGAGGGGGTATCTGGGGCCAACGTCCTGACTTTC.